These 13 T cell receptor beta chains were all obtained from the same sample, sequenced in a study of cytomegalovirus exposure and HLA in healthy donors. Sequencing was performed with immunoSEQ multiplex PCR; in TCRdb, only in-frame clones are kept and a portion is missing. This sample has 200,000 or so clones, with around 80% found just once. Sequenced sample: PBMCs. These receptors originate from a woman under 40 in good health and CMV-seropositive.

The chain has TRBV11-2 and TRBJ2-3; TRBD1 is a possible D gene (6 bases). CDR3 length equals 14 residues. Germline V gives CDR1 SGHAT, CDR2 FQNNGV. Trimming cost V 3 bases and J 10 bases, with 17 bases left between them. The CDR3 reads CASSLFRGGLAQYF. CDR3 DNA: TGTGCCAGCAGCTTGTTCCGAGGGGGTTTGGCGCAGTATTTT.

The chain uses TRBV5-6 and TRBJ2-7, with TRBD2 identical over 8 bases. This CDR3 contains 18 residues. CDR1 and CDR2 from the germline V gene are SGHDT and YYEEEE. The ends lost 4 bases at V and 7 bases at J; junction bases unmatched: 22. CDR3: CASSPQVGREGSPREQYF. In DNA, the CDR3 is TGTGCCAGCAGCCCTCAAGTGGGACGGGAGGGTTCTCCTAGAGAGCAGTACTTC.

The gene calls are TRBV28 and TRBJ2-5; 8 bases line up with TRBD2. The V gene's germline CDR1 is MDHEN and CDR2 SYDVKM. Trimming took 6 bases from V and 5 from J; bases not matched to a gene: 11. The CDR3 runs 15 residues. For the CDR3, the DNA is TGTGCCAGCAGGCCCGGGAGGGAATTTGGGGAGACCCAGTACTTC. This gives the protein CASRPGREFGETQYF.

The chain has TRBV27 and TRBJ2-4; TRBD1 aligns across 7 bases. Looked up from germline, CDR1 is MNHEY and CDR2 is SMNVEV (reference sequence). The V gene end was trimmed by 4 bases and the J gene end by 3 bases; junction bases not matched to a gene: 12. This CDR3 is built from 17 residues. Here the CDR3 reads CASSSTGFGVGKNIQYF. In DNA form, the CDR3 reads TGTGCCAGCAGTTCGACAGGGTTTGGCGTGGGCAAAAACATTCAGTACTTC.

The CDR3 sequence: CSVAFQLTALGEQYF. The CDR3 DNA sequence: TGCAGCGTTGCTTTTCAACTGACAGCCCTGGGCGAGCAGTACTTC. The chain combines TRBV29-1 with TRBJ2-7, with D possibly TRBD1 on 5 matching bases. Per the germline V gene, CDR1 is SQVTM and CDR2 is ANQGSEA. The germline V and J ends were trimmed by 4 bases and 6 bases, with 22 bases remaining between them. The CDR3 contains 15 residues.

The V and J genes are TRBV7-8 and TRBJ1-2; perhaps TRBD1 as D (6 bases). This CDR3 has 15 amino acids. V gave up 3 bases and J gave up 2 bases, with 13 bases separating them. CDR1 is SGHVS, CDR2 FQNEAQ, per germline. The CDR3, as DNA: TGTGCCAGCAGCTTGGGTAGACAGGTGAACTATGGCTACACCTTC. Translating gives CASSLGRQVNYGYTF.

The chain's CDR3 is CASSVKETQYF. CDR3 sequence (DNA): TGTGCCAGCAGTGTTAAAGAGACCCAGTACTTC. V and J are TRBV6-6 and TRBJ2-5; D is uncertain. Germline V gene sequence: CDR1 MNHNY, CDR2 SVGAGI (reference sequence). The CDR3 loop spans 11 amino acids. Between the trimmed V and J ends, which lost 5 bases and 3 bases, there was a span of 4 bases.

This clone showed up just once. The rearrangement uses TRBV9 and TRBJ2-1, with 10 bases matching TRBD1. After removal of 3 bases from V and 7 bases from J, the junction contained 7 bases not matched to a gene. Germline CDR1 is SGDLS and CDR2 is YYNGEE. The CDR3 contains 15 residues. In nucleotides, the CDR3 is TGTGCCAGCAGCGCCCGACAGGGGGCGGTGAATGAGCAGTTCTTC. The encoded protein is CASSARQGAVNEQFF.

V gene TRBV4-2 combines with J gene TRBJ1-4, with a tentative D call TRBD1 (6 bases). Germline V CDR1 and CDR2: LGHNA, YNFKEQ. V was pared by 3 bases and J by 5 bases, with 13 bases between. The length of the CDR3 is 15 residues. The CDR3 loop reads CASSHTTQGNEKLFF. The DNA of the CDR3 is TGTGCCAGCAGCCACACGACCCAGGGGAATGAAAAACTGTTTTTT.

The table lists this clone with a few counts. Other DNA sequences in this sample translate to the same CDR3. The CDR3, as DNA: TGTGCCAGTAGTATCGGCGGATACAATGAGCAGTTCTTC. This sequence encodes CASSIGGYNEQFF. The rearrangement uses TRBV19 and TRBJ2-1, with D unresolved. Germline V gives CDR1 LNHDA, CDR2 SQIVND (reference sequence). This CDR3 spans 13 amino acids. Trimming took 3 bases from V and 4 from J, leaving 7 bases between them.

The CDR3 sequence is CASSDSDRDADTQYF. In nucleotides, the CDR3 is TGTGCCAGCAGCGATAGTGACAGGGACGCAGATACGCAGTATTTT. This chain uses TRBV9 with TRBJ2-3; TRBD1 matches 7 bases. V was pared by 3 bases and J by 4 bases, with 8 bases of the junction left unmatched. The CDR3 covers 15 residues. Germline V CDR1 and CDR2: SGDLS, YYNGEE. Full variable domain (missing parts from reference TRBV9 and TRBJ2-3): DSGVTQTPKHLITATGQRVTLRCSPRSGDLSVYWYQQSLDQGLQFLIQYYNGEERAKGNILERFSAQQFPDLHSELNLSSLELGDSALYFCASSDSDRDADTQYFGPGTRLTVL.

This clone has just a few counts. DNA of the CDR3: TGTGCCAGCAGCCAGGGACTAGCGGGAGGGGAGCAGTACTTC. Amino acids: CASSQGLAGGEQYF. The rearrangement joins TRBV14 to TRBJ2-7; 16 nucleotides agree with TRBD2. The V gene's germline CDR1 is SGHDN and CDR2 FVKESK. V dropped 3 bases and J dropped 7; count of bases not matched to a gene: 0. This CDR3 contains 14 residues.

In its sample, this clone was seen many times. V usage is TRBV27 and J usage is TRBJ1-1; 7 positions agree with TRBD1. In germline, CDR1 is MNHEY, CDR2 SMNVEV (reference sequence). CDR3 length: 13 residues. The trim removed 1 base at V and 5 bases at J, leaving 1 base unmatched. This CDR3 is CASSLYRGTEAFF. CDR3 coding DNA: TGTGCCAGCAGTTTATACAGGGGTACTGAAGCTTTCTTT.